This TCR beta chain was observed in a study of control samples from healthy donors and cancer patients. The CDR3 runs 15 residues. Per germline, CDR1 LNHDA and CDR2 SQIVND (reference sequence). Trimming removed 3 bases from V and 8 bases from J, with 14 bases in between. The protocol was immunoSEQ multiplex PCR, while the TCRdb copy is restricted to in-frame clones and leaves out a portion. The sample lists some 190,000 clones, about nine tenths occurring once. The material sequenced was blood. This TCR was recovered from a young man in good health. The chain employs TRBV19 and TRBJ1-6; D is possibly TRBD1 (5 bases). The CDR3 reads CASSMGTRWDSPLHF. The DNA of the CDR3 is TGTGCCAGTAGTATGGGGACCCGTTGGGATTCACCCCTCCACTTT.